This TCR beta chain was captured by sequencing in a study of blood T cell repertoires in COVID-19. Turning to the study itself: Italy, Spain and the United States were the sources of the convalescent and acute COVID-19 samples.

Only one count was recorded for this clone. The authors' processing: Reference gene primer amplification yielded estimated nucleated cell counts. Sequenced by immunoSEQ multiplex PCR; TCRdb stores in-frame clones only, minus some. The DNA was the basis for D and trimming; V, J and clone size are from that table. The profile covers 200,000 to 250,000 clones, with 65% to 85% appearing a single time and 5.5% to 7.5% taken by the ten largest. Cohorts were based on clinical histories the participants reported. What the recovered Cohort 3 donors had was two negative PCRs, clearance, or symptom resolution. Germline V gene lookup returns CDR1 SQVTM and CDR2 ANQGSEA. The CDR3 extends over 13 amino acids. J lost 7 bases, V lost 3 bases, and 7 bases had no gene match.

This sequence was found in a woman in her thirties or forties who had recovered from COVID-19. This chain connects TRBV29-1 to TRBJ1-1; TRBD1 aligns across 8 bases. Input material: PBMCs or T cells enriched from blood (not recorded which). The CDR3 DNA reads as TGCAGCGTTGAGGGCAGGGGGCTTAATGAAGCTTTCTTT. It translates to CSVEGRGLNEAFF. Supplemented by reference TRBV29-1 and TRBJ1-1, the full variable domain reads SAVISQKPSRDICQRGTSLTIQCQVDSQVTMMFWYRQQPGQSLTLIATANQGSEATYESGFVIDKFPISRPNLTFSTLTVSNMSPEDSSIYLCSVEGRGLNEAFFGQGTRLTVV.